This is a list of T cell receptor beta chains from one sample in a study of cytomegalovirus exposure and HLA in healthy donors. TCRdb keeps only in-frame clones here, not all; method: immunoSEQ multiplex PCR. Its clone listing holds tens of thousands of clones. The sample consisted of PBMCs. The receptors were gathered from a woman aged 40-49 years in good health and CMV-seronegative. Both conserved end residues are part of each CDR3. Fields, in order: CDR3 DNA, CDR3 protein, V gene, D gene, J gene. D genes are given only for firm matches.

DNA: TGTGCCAGCAGTTACTCAGGGACTAGGGAGTACGAGCAGTACTTC; CDR3: CASSYSGTREYEQYF; V: TRBV6-6; D: TRBD2; J: TRBJ2-7
DNA: TGTGCCTGGAGTGGGTGGCTGGGCGATGAGCAGTTCTTC; CDR3: CAWSGWLGDEQFF; V: TRBV30; D: NA; J: TRBJ2-1
DNA: TGTGCCTGGAGGGAAAGGACAGTTGGAGGTTACAATGAGCAGTTCTTC; CDR3: CAWRERTVGGYNEQFF; V: TRBV30; D: NA; J: TRBJ2-1
DNA: TGTGCCAGCAGCCAATCTATCGGTGCAACTAATGAAAAACTGTTTTTT; CDR3: CASSQSIGATNEKLFF; V: TRBV16; D: NA; J: TRBJ1-4
DNA: TGTGCCAGCAGCACCGGAACGCTAGCGGGGGCCCGGCGGTTCTTC; CDR3: CASSTGTLAGARRFF; V: TRBV6-5; D: TRBD2; J: TRBJ2-1
DNA: TGTGCCAGCAGTGACTCAGGGGCCCTTAACTATGGCTACACCTTC; CDR3: CASSDSGALNYGYTF; V: TRBV25-1; D: NA; J: TRBJ1-2
DNA: TGTGCCAGTAGTATCTATCGGGGGAGTATCTACGAGCAGTACTTC; CDR3: CASSIYRGSIYEQYF; V: TRBV19; D: NA; J: TRBJ2-7
DNA: TGTGCCTGGACAGGGGCCGGGACTACCCGGTACATGGATACGCAGTATTTT; CDR3: CAWTGAGTTRYMDTQYF; V: TRBV30; D: NA; J: TRBJ2-3
DNA: TGTGCCAGTAGTGTCCTCGGAGGGCAGCCCCAGCATTTT; CDR3: CASSVLGGQPQHF; V: TRBV19; D: NA; J: TRBJ1-5
DNA: TGTGCCAGCAGCGTAGACCAGGGTCAGCGCGCCGAGCAGTACTTC; CDR3: CASSVDQGQRAEQYF; V: TRBV9; D: NA; J: TRBJ2-7
DNA: TGCGCCAGCAGCCTCTACGATGAGCAGTTCTTC; CDR3: CASSLYDEQFF; V: TRBV4-1; D: NA; J: TRBJ2-1
DNA: TGTGCCAGCAGCTCTCACCAGGGTTATTACGAGCAGTACTTC; CDR3: CASSSHQGYYEQYF; V: TRBV5-5; D: NA; J: TRBJ2-7
DNA: TGTGCCAGTCAGACAGGGAGCGACGAGCAGTACTTC; CDR3: CASQTGSDEQYF; V: TRBV28; D: TRBD1; J: TRBJ2-7
DNA: TGTGCCAGCAGCGTAGTCCTAGCGGGAGCGAACAATGAGCAGTTCTTC; CDR3: CASSVVLAGANNEQFF; V: TRBV9; D: TRBD2; J: TRBJ2-1
DNA: TGCGCCAGCAGCACCGGACAGGGGGCGGTGAATGAGCAGTTCTTC; CDR3: CASSTGQGAVNEQFF; V: TRBV5-1; D: TRBD1; J: TRBJ2-1
DNA: TGTGCCAGCAGTGAGGGCGGGGGGGGTATTGGGGAGCAGTTCTTC; CDR3: CASSEGGGGIGEQFF; V: TRBV6-1; D: TRBD2; J: TRBJ2-1
DNA: TGTGCCAGCAGTTACTCGATCCTACAGGGACCCTACGAGCAGTACTTC; CDR3: CASSYSILQGPYEQYF; V: TRBV6-5; D: NA; J: TRBJ2-7
DNA: TGTGCCAGCAGCGTTGTATACGGCGGGAGCTCCTACAATGAGCAGTTCTTC; CDR3: CASSVVYGGSSYNEQFF; V: TRBV7-9; D: TRBD2; J: TRBJ2-1
DNA: TGTGCCAGCAGTGAAGTTTACGGTTACAATGAGCAGTTCTTC; CDR3: CASSEVYGYNEQFF; V: TRBV25-1; D: NA; J: TRBJ2-1
DNA: TGTGCCAGCAGCCCAGGACAGCACCACGAGCAGTACTTC; CDR3: CASSPGQHHEQYF; V: TRBV7-3; D: NA; J: TRBJ2-7
DNA: TGCAGCGTTCAAGGGGCGGGGGCCCAAGAGACCCAGTACTTC; CDR3: CSVQGAGAQETQYF; V: TRBV29-1; D: NA; J: TRBJ2-5
DNA: TGCGCCAGCAGCTCTACAGGGTTAGGAGATACGCAGTATTTT; CDR3: CASSSTGLGDTQYF; V: TRBV5-1; D: NA; J: TRBJ2-3
DNA: TGTGCCAGCAGCCAACCGGTCTGGCGGGAGGCGGACACCGGGGAGCTGTTTTTT; CDR3: CASSQPVWREADTGELFF; V: TRBV27; D: TRBD2; J: TRBJ2-2
DNA: TGTGCCAGCAGTTACGACACAGGGGGTAATGAAAAACTGTTTTTT; CDR3: CASSYDTGGNEKLFF; V: TRBV6-5; D: TRBD1; J: TRBJ1-4
DNA: TGCGCCAGCAGCTTGCTGTCAGGGACCTACGAGCAGTACTTC; CDR3: CASSLLSGTYEQYF; V: TRBV5-1; D: NA; J: TRBJ2-7
DNA: TGCGCCAGCACCCCCGGGACTAGCGGGAGGTTGGCCGGGGAGCTGTTTTTT; CDR3: CASTPGTSGRLAGELFF; V: TRBV4-3; D: TRBD2; J: TRBJ2-2
DNA: TGTGCCAGCAGCTTTACAGGGGGCGCCTACGAGCAGTACTTC; CDR3: CASSFTGGAYEQYF; V: TRBV5-4; D: TRBD1; J: TRBJ2-7
DNA: TGCAGCGTTGCCGGTGTCAGGGGAAACTCTGGGGCCAACGTCCTGACTTTC; CDR3: CSVAGVRGNSGANVLTF; V: TRBV29-1; D: NA; J: TRBJ2-6
DNA: TGTGCCAGCAGCTTAGCGCACCTATCACGGGGGGGCGCGCGGTCCGAGCAGTACTTC; CDR3: CASSLAHLSRGGARSEQYF; V: TRBV7-2; D: TRBD2; J: TRBJ2-7
DNA: TGTGCCAGCAGTTACCGAGGGTGGAACACTGAAGCTTTCTTT; CDR3: CASSYRGWNTEAFF; V: TRBV6-5; D: NA; J: TRBJ1-1
DNA: TGCGCCAGCACCCGGGAGGGGGGGAGATACGAGCAGTACTTC; CDR3: CASTREGGRYEQYF; V: TRBV5-1; D: TRBD2; J: TRBJ2-7
DNA: TGTGCCGGGAGCGTCCTCCGGGGGGGAGGGGATGGCTACACCTTC; CDR3: CAGSVLRGGGDGYTF; V: TRBV30; D: NA; J: TRBJ1-2
DNA: TGTGCCAGCAGCCAAGATGGGACTAGCGGGGAAGAGACCCAGTACTTC; CDR3: CASSQDGTSGEETQYF; V: TRBV4-2; D: TRBD2; J: TRBJ2-5
DNA: TGTGCCAGCTCGTTGACAGGGATCGCGAACACCGGGGAGCTGTTTTTT; CDR3: CASSLTGIANTGELFF; V: TRBV18; D: TRBD1; J: TRBJ2-2
DNA: TGTGCCAGCAGTCTCGGGACACACCAAGAGACCCAGTACTTC; CDR3: CASSLGTHQETQYF; V: TRBV27; D: NA; J: TRBJ2-5
DNA: TGTGCCAGCAGCTCCTTGCAGGGTGAACAGCCCCAGCATTTT; CDR3: CASSSLQGEQPQHF; V: TRBV7-2; D: NA; J: TRBJ1-5
DNA: TGTGCCAGCAGTGCGCTACCCGGGGGGGCGGGTAATGAGCAGTTCTTC; CDR3: CASSALPGGAGNEQFF; V: TRBV6-4; D: TRBD2; J: TRBJ2-1
DNA: TGTGCCAGCAGCGCTGACCAGGGGGGTGAGGCTTTCTTT; CDR3: CASSADQGGEAFF; V: TRBV9; D: TRBD1; J: TRBJ1-1
DNA: TGTGCCAGCAGCCAAGCGGACAGCCCTAGCGGGACTTCCTACGAGCAGTACTTC; CDR3: CASSQADSPSGTSYEQYF; V: TRBV4-2; D: TRBD2; J: TRBJ2-7
DNA: TGCGCCAGCAGTGAGGGGACAGGGCGTTACGAGCAGTACTTC; CDR3: CASSEGTGRYEQYF; V: TRBV5-1; D: TRBD1; J: TRBJ2-7
DNA: TGTGCCAGCAGCCAAGGGGGGGCAGATACGCAGTATTTT; CDR3: CASSQGGADTQYF; V: TRBV28; D: NA; J: TRBJ2-3
DNA: TGTGCCAGCAGTTCAAGGGAGGCCTATGGCTACACCTTC; CDR3: CASSSREAYGYTF; V: TRBV6-5; D: NA; J: TRBJ1-2
DNA: TGTGCCTGGAGTAAGGCTAGCGGGAGGGTCGGTACAGATACGCAGTATTTT; CDR3: CAWSKASGRVGTDTQYF; V: TRBV30; D: TRBD2; J: TRBJ2-3
DNA: TGCGCCAGCAGGGTAGCGGGAGGGAACCAAGAGACCCAGTACTTC; CDR3: CASRVAGGNQETQYF; V: TRBV5-1; D: TRBD2; J: TRBJ2-5
DNA: TGTGCCAGCAGCTTCTTTGGACAGGTGAAGCCCCAGCATTTT; CDR3: CASSFFGQVKPQHF; V: TRBV7-2; D: TRBD1; J: TRBJ1-5
DNA: TGTGCCAGCAGCCCGGGGGGGTCTAGGGAGACCCAGTACTTC; CDR3: CASSPGGSRETQYF; V: TRBV7-2; D: TRBD2; J: TRBJ2-5
DNA: TGTGCCACCGAAGCGGGAGTAACGACCGGGGAGCTGTTTTTT; CDR3: CATEAGVTTGELFF; V: TRBV6-1; D: TRBD2; J: TRBJ2-2
DNA: TGTGCCAGCAGCCCTCTGGGACTAGCGGAAATCACAGATACGCAGTATTTT; CDR3: CASSPLGLAEITDTQYF; V: TRBV9; D: TRBD2; J: TRBJ2-3
DNA: TGTGCCTGGAGTGTAATGGGGAGAGGGGAGCAGTACTTC; CDR3: CAWSVMGRGEQYF; V: TRBV30; D: NA; J: TRBJ2-7
DNA: TGCGCCAGCAGCCAAGCAGGCGTAGGCTCCTACGAGCAGTACTTC; CDR3: CASSQAGVGSYEQYF; V: TRBV4-1; D: NA; J: TRBJ2-7
DNA: TGTGCCAGCAGTTCGACTAGCGGGAGGGTCCTGGGGAATGAGCAGTTCTTC; CDR3: CASSSTSGRVLGNEQFF; V: TRBV28; D: TRBD2; J: TRBJ2-1
DNA: TGTGCCAGCAGGACGGGACTAGAGGCAGATACGCAGTATTTT; CDR3: CASRTGLEADTQYF; V: TRBV7-2; D: TRBD2; J: TRBJ2-3
DNA: TGTGCCAGCAGCGCGACGGGGTACCAAGAGACCCAGTACTTC; CDR3: CASSATGYQETQYF; V: TRBV7-2; D: NA; J: TRBJ2-5